Given below is one TCR beta chain in context. The data derive from a study of Ad26.COV2.S vaccination and SARS-CoV-2 variants. Study-level background: Among those in the COV1001 Ad26.COV2.S trial arm was the donor. Once or twice, 56 days apart, Ad26.COV2.S was delivered intramuscularly.

Stated treatment: around 19 received Ad26.COV2.S at low or high dose, single or two shots; roughly 5 received placebo; per-sample allocation not given. The study sampled participants on day 63 after the first vaccine or placebo injection. TCRdb's table, derived via immunoSEQ multiplex PCR, lists solely in-frame clones and lacks some. The sample lists around 320,000 clones, roughly 91% occurring once. This CDR3 contains 15 residues. From germline, CDR1 is LNHDA and CDR2 SQIVND (reference sequence). Trimming took 4 bases from V and 3 from J, leaving 13 bases between them. The sequencing used peripheral blood, collected in a trial of Ad26.COV2.S vaccine versus placebo. The J gene is TRBJ1-5, the V gene TRBV19; possible D gene TRBD1, 6 bases. The receptor was derived from a person between 18 and 59 years old who received the Ad26.COV2.S COVID-19 vaccine or a placebo. The CDR3 is CASSTWTASNQPQHF. For the CDR3, the DNA is TGTGCCAGTAGTACATGGACAGCCTCCAATCAGCCCCAGCATTTT.